This T cell receptor (beta chain) derives from a study of blood T cell repertoires in COVID-19. Notes on this clone: Distinct nucleotide sequences in the sample also encode this CDR3.

Per the original data handling: Reference gene primers were amplified, and this amplification served to estimate nucleated cell counts. TCRdb's copy holds only in-frame clones and misses some; the assay was immunoSEQ multiplex PCR. The V and J calls and clone size come from that table; D and trimming were worked out from the DNA. This sample has some 80,000 clones; approximately 82% occur once, and the top ten carry 20% to 25%. The specimen sequenced was peripheral blood. This sequence was found in a woman aged 50 to 60 with acute or convalescent COVID-19.

CDR3 loop: CASSIPGSYEQYF. The CDR3 DNA reads as TGTGCCAGTAGCATACCCGGCTCCTACGAGCAGTACTTC. The genes are TRBV19 and TRBJ2-7; no clear D gene. V was pared by 6 bases and J by 0 bases, with 9 bases between. The CDR3 length is 13 residues. Germline V gene data show CDR1 as LNHDA and CDR2 as SQIVND (reference sequence).